These T cell receptor beta chains were read from a single sample in a study of blood T cells in healthy people across ages. MiXCR, run by TCRdb on the 5' RACE reads, gives a single entry per CDR3 protein. The sample carries approximately 800,000 distinct CDR3 sequences, approximately 24% recorded once. A further study also used this sample, focusing on T cells of mothers and their children.

Sample: blood. The receptor source for this set is a boy younger than 18 in good health. CDR3s include the opening cysteine and the closing phenylalanine or tryptophan. D genes are given only for firm matches. Not all rows give a size; the values are once, few, many and, for expanded clones, a class.

j_call	clone_size	v_call	cdr3_length	d_call	cdr3_aa	cdr3_nt
TRBJ2-7	few	TRBV10-3	15	TRBD2	CAISGSASGDEGQYF	TGTGCCATCAGTGGGTCTGCTAGCGGGGACGAAGGGCAGTACTTC
TRBJ1-5	NA	TRBV5-1	13	TRBD1	CASSLRRDSVQHF	TGCGCCAGCAGCTTAAGGCGGGACAGCGTTCAGCATTTT
TRBJ2-5	few	TRBV27	19	TRBD2	CASSGGLAGGDLIQETQYF	TGTGCCAGCAGTGGGGGACTAGCGGGGGGGGACCTAATACAAGAGACCCAGTACTTC
TRBJ1-3	NA	TRBV3-1	16	TRBD1	CASSPTGIYSGNTIYF	TGTGCCAGCAGCCCGACAGGGATTTACTCTGGAAACACCATATATTTT
TRBJ2-2	NA	TRBV19	13	NA	CASSRADTGELFF	TGTGCCAGTAGTAGGGCAGACACCGGGGAGCTGTTTTTT
TRBJ2-4	few	TRBV6-2/TRBV6-3	13	TRBD2	CASSPGGLNIQYF	TGTGCCAGCAGTCCCGGGGGGTTAAACATTCAGTACTTC
TRBJ2-4	NA	TRBV9	14	TRBD1	CASSAGTVQNIQYF	TGTGCCAGCAGCGCCGGGACAGTACAAAACATTCAGTACTTC
TRBJ2-7	few	TRBV7-6	16	TRBD1	CASSTGQGRGSYEQYF	TGTGCCAGCAGCACCGGACAGGGAAGGGGCTCCTACGAGCAGTACTTC
TRBJ1-2	NA	TRBV7-9	13	NA	CASSLEDRKSYTF	TGTGCCAGCAGCTTAGAAGACCGGAAGTCCTACACCTTC
TRBJ2-6	NA	TRBV5-5	20	TRBD1	CASSPGQGWSGWPGANVLTF	TGTGCCAGCAGCCCCGGACAGGGATGGTCCGGGTGGCCTGGGGCCAACGTCCTGACTTTC
TRBJ1-2	NA	TRBV11-2	15	NA	CASSLDAYSLDGYTF	TGTGCCAGCAGCTTAGATGCTTACAGCCTAGATGGCTACACCTTC
TRBJ1-3	few	TRBV7-9	16	NA	CASSPGRRLSGNTIYF	TGTGCCAGCAGCCCGGGGCGACGCCTCTCTGGAAACACCATATATTTT
TRBJ2-7	few	TRBV7-9	14	NA	CASSLVDRVYEQYF	TGTGCCAGCAGCTTAGTTGACAGAGTCTACGAGCAGTACTTC
TRBJ1-5	few	TRBV5-1	15	TRBD1	CASSPDTGGNQPQHF	TGCGCCAGCAGCCCAGACACAGGGGGCAATCAGCCCCAGCATTTT
TRBJ2-7	few	TRBV6-5	14	TRBD1	CASRGDRVIYEQYF	TGTGCCAGCCGGGGGGACAGGGTTATCTACGAGCAGTACTTC
TRBJ2-3	once	TRBV18	21	TRBD2	CASSPLLAGASFESSTDTQYF	TGTGCCAGCTCACCATTACTAGCGGGAGCGTCCTTTGAATCCAGCACAGATACGCAGTATTTT
TRBJ2-6	few	TRBV12-3/TRBV12-4	18	TRBD1	CASSLGIGGGSGANVLTF	TGTGCCAGCAGCCTCGGCATAGGGGGCGGCTCTGGGGCCAACGTCCTGACTTTC
TRBJ1-1	NA	TRBV5-1	9	NA	CANRTEAFF	TGCGCCAACAGGACTGAAGCTTTCTTT
TRBJ1-3	NA	TRBV12-3/TRBV12-4	14	NA	CASRPDSRGNTIYF	TGTGCCAGCAGACCGGACAGTCGTGGAAACACCATATATTTT
TRBJ1-2	few	TRBV5-1	14	TRBD1	CASSSGTDGGGYTF	TGCGCCAGCAGCAGCGGGACAGACGGGGGAGGCTACACCTTC
TRBJ2-7	few	TRBV12-3/TRBV12-4	14	TRBD1	CASSFRQGAEEQYF	TGTGCCAGCAGTTTCCGACAGGGGGCAGAAGAGCAGTACTTC
TRBJ2-7	few	TRBV20-1	13	NA	CSARAIGFPEQYF	TGCAGTGCTAGAGCCATCGGGTTCCCCGAGCAGTACTTC
TRBJ1-6	NA	TRBV28	13	NA	CASVNGGDSPLHF	TGTGCCAGTGTTAATGGAGGCGATTCACCCCTCCACTTT
TRBJ1-6	NA	TRBV24-1	17	NA	CATSDSPPSSYNSPLHF	TGTGCCACCAGTGACTCACCGCCGAGCTCCTATAATTCACCCCTCCACTTT
TRBJ2-5	few	TRBV21-1	16	NA	CASSKCGGNIQETQYF	TGTGCCAGCAGCAAATGTGGGGGAAACATACAAGAGACCCAGTACTTC
TRBJ2-7	few	TRBV20-1	14	NA	CSAREGRNAYEQYF	TGCAGTGCCCGGGAAGGTAGAAACGCCTACGAGCAGTACTTC
TRBJ2-5	few	TRBV28	14	NA	CASSLPRGRETQYF	TGTGCCAGCAGCTTACCCCGGGGGCGAGAGACCCAGTACTTC
TRBJ1-4	NA	TRBV29-1	13	TRBD1	CSVDPGGGEKLFF	TGCAGCGTTGATCCAGGGGGCGGTGAAAAACTGTTTTTT
TRBJ1-1	NA	TRBV6-1	14	TRBD1	CASSEPGGFTEAFF	TGTGCCAGCAGTGAACCAGGGGGCTTCACTGAAGCTTTCTTT
TRBJ2-7	NA	TRBV4-1	14	TRBD2	CASSQDGRAYEQYF	TGCGCCAGCAGCCAAGATGGGAGGGCCTACGAGCAGTACTTC
TRBJ1-2	NA	TRBV4-3	14	NA	CASSQEASVYGYTF	TGCGCCAGCAGCCAAGAAGCGTCCGTCTATGGCTACACCTTC
TRBJ2-5	NA	TRBV20-1	14	NA	CSARDRPGQETQYF	TGCAGTGCTAGAGATCGGCCCGGCCAAGAGACCCAGTACTTC
TRBJ2-5	NA	TRBV10-2	14	NA	CASGAAPYAETQYF	TGCGCCAGCGGGGCCGCCCCTTACGCGGAGACCCAGTACTTC
TRBJ2-3	NA	TRBV29-1	17	TRBD2	CSVEWGLAGSSTDTQYF	TGCAGCGTTGAATGGGGTCTAGCGGGGTCTAGCACAGATACGCAGTATTTT
TRBJ2-1	few	TRBV7-3	16	TRBD2	CASSSGLGLGHNEQFF	TGTGCCAGCAGCTCGGGACTAGGGTTGGGGCACAATGAGCAGTTCTTC
TRBJ2-4	few	TRBV5-1	19	TRBD2	CASSQSPRGLGGSKNIQYF	TGCGCCAGCAGCCAAAGCCCTAGGGGACTAGGAGGGTCCAAAAACATTCAGTACTTC
TRBJ2-2	few	TRBV9	16	NA	CASSSRRDANTGELFF	TGTGCCAGCAGCTCCCGTCGTGACGCGAACACCGGGGAGCTGTTTTTT
TRBJ1-2	few	TRBV27	12	NA	CASSRSGYGYTF	TGTGCCAGCAGCCGGTCTGGCTATGGCTACACCTTC
TRBJ2-6	NA	TRBV12-3/TRBV12-4	17	NA	CASRPTRLLSGANVLTF	TGTGCCAGCAGGCCAACACGTCTTCTCTCTGGGGCCAACGTCCTGACTTTC
TRBJ1-5	NA	TRBV20-1	15	TRBD1	CSATRQGAGNQPQHF	TGCAGTGCTACAAGACAGGGGGCAGGCAATCAGCCCCAGCATTTT
TRBJ1-2	NA	TRBV20-1	13	NA	CSARARLNYGYTF	TGCAGTGCTAGAGCTCGACTGAACTATGGCTACACCTTC
TRBJ2-1	few	TRBV29-1	11	NA	CSLRWGREQFF	TGCAGCCTCCGCTGGGGCCGGGAGCAGTTCTTC
TRBJ2-2	once	TRBV20-1	14	TRBD2	CSAPRLAVGGELFF	TGCAGTGCTCCCCGACTAGCGGTAGGCGGGGAGCTGTTTTTT
TRBJ1-2	NA	TRBV5-1	14	TRBD1	CASSPEGASAGYTF	TGCGCCAGCAGCCCCGAGGGGGCGAGCGCTGGCTACACCTTC
TRBJ2-6	NA	TRBV11-2	16	NA	CASSSLALSGANVLTF	TGTGCCAGCAGCTCCCTGGCTCTCTCTGGGGCCAACGTCCTGACTTTC
TRBJ2-1	few	TRBV7-9	14	NA	CASRPDGSYNEQFF	TGTGCCAGCAGACCGGACGGTTCCTACAATGAGCAGTTCTTC
TRBJ2-7	few	TRBV24-1	16	NA	CATSDLGVAVAYEQYF	TGTGCCACCAGTGATTTGGGAGTCGCGGTGGCCTACGAGCAGTACTTC
TRBJ1-6	NA	TRBV6-5	15	TRBD1	CASTQGQGNGSPLHF	TGTGCCAGCACTCAGGGACAGGGGAACGGTTCACCCCTCCACTTT
TRBJ2-5	few	TRBV20-1	14	TRBD2	CSARDRLAGETQYF	TGCAGTGCTAGAGATCGACTAGCGGGAGAGACCCAGTACTTC
TRBJ2-7	few	TRBV5-1	15	TRBD1	CASSLSGRGLYEQYF	TGCGCCAGCAGCCTTTCCGGCAGGGGGCTATACGAGCAGTACTTC
TRBJ1-1	NA	TRBV12-3/TRBV12-4	12	NA	CASSPTSTEAFF	TGTGCCAGCAGCCCTACTAGCACTGAAGCTTTCTTT
TRBJ1-5	NA	TRBV4-1	16	TRBD1	CASSLGQARGNQPQHF	TGCGCCAGCAGCTTAGGACAGGCCCGGGGCAATCAGCCCCAGCATTTT
TRBJ1-1	NA	TRBV12-3/TRBV12-4	16	TRBD1	CASSRTGGHMNTEAFF	TGTGCCAGCAGTCGGACAGGGGGGCACATGAACACTGAAGCTTTCTTT